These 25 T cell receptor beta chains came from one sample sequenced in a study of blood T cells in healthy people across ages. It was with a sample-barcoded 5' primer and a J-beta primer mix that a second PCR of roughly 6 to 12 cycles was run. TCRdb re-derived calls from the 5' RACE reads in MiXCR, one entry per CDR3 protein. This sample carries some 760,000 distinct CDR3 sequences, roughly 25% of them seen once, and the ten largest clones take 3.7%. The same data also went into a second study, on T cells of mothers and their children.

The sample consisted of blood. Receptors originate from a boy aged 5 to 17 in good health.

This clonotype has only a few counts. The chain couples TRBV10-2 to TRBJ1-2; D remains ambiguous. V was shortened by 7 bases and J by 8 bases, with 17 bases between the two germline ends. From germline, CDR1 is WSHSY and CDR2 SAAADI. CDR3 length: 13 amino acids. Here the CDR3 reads CASNPVTAGGYTF. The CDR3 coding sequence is TGCGCCAGCAACCCGGTGACGGCCGGGGGCTACACCTTC.

The CDR3 here is CASHFGVPTEAFF. CDR3 DNA sequence: TGTGCCAGTCATTTCGGGGTTCCCACTGAAGCTTTCTTT. The V gene is TRBV19, the J gene TRBJ1-1; D unresolved. V was trimmed by 8 bases and J by 4 bases, leaving 14 bases between them. Looked up from germline, CDR1 is LNHDA and CDR2 is SQIVND (reference sequence). The CDR3 covers 13 residues.

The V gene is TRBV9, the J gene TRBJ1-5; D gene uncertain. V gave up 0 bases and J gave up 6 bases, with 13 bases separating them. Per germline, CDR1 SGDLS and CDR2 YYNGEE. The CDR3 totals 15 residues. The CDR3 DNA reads TGTGCCAGCAGCGTAGAGGGCCTTCCGGGTCAGCCCCAGCATTTT. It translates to CASSVEGLPGQPQHF.

The CDR3 DNA follows: TGCGCCAGCGCCCCCCTTGGACAGGGCGCAAATGAGCAGTTCTTC. Translated: CASAPLGQGANEQFF. The chain links TRBV5-1 to TRBJ2-1; 8 bases map to TRBD1. In germline, CDR1 is SGHRS, CDR2 YFSETQ. V lost 7 bases and J lost 7; bases outside the gene matches: 13. The CDR3 runs 15 residues.

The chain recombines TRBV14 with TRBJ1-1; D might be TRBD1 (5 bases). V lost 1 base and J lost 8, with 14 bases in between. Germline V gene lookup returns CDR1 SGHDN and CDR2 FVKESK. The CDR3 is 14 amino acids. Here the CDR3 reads CASSQARGPIEAFF. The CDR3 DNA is TGTGCCAGCAGCCAAGCGAGGGGACCCATAGAAGCTTTCTTT.

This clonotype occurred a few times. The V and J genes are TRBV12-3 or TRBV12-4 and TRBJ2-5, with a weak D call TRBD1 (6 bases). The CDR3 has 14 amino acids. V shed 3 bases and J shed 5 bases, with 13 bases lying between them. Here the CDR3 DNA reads TGTGCCAGCAGTTTTTCGTTGGGGGCTGAGACCCAGTACTTC. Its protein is CASSFSLGAETQYF.

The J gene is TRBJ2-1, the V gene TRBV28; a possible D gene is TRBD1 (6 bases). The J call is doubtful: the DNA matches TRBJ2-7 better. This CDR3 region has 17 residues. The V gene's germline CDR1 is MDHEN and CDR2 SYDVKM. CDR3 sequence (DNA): TGTGCCAGCAGTTCCCTTAACAGGGTCCTCTTATCCTACGAGCAGTACTTC. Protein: CASSSLNRVLLSYEQYF.

As DNA, the CDR3 is TGTGCCAGCAGCTTAGTAGGAGGGGCCAAAAACATTCAGTACTTC. Residues: CASSLVGGAKNIQYF. The J gene is TRBJ2-4, the V gene TRBV7-8, with D perhaps TRBD2 (6 bases). V dropped 1 base and J dropped 1 base, with 8 bases sitting between them. The CDR3 sequence is 15 residues long. Germline CDR1 SGHVS, CDR2 FQNEAQ.

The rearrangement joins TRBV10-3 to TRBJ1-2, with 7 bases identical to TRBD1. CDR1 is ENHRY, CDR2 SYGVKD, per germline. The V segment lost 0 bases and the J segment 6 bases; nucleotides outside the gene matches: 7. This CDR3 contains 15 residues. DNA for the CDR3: TGTGCCATCAGTGAGTCAGGAGGGGGCAGGAATGGCTACACCTTC. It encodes CAISESGGGRNGYTF.

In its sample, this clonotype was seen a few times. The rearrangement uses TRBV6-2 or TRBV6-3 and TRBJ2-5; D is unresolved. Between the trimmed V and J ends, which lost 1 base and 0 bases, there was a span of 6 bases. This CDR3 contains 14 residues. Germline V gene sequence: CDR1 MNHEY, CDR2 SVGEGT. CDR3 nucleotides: TGTGCCAGCAGTTACTACGCGTACCAAGAGACCCAGTACTTC. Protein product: CASSYYAYQETQYF.

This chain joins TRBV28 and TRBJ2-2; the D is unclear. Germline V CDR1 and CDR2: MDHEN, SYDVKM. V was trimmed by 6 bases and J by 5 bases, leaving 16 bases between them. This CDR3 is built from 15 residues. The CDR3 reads CASSLRVVGTGELFF. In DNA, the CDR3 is TGTGCCAGCAGCCTAAGGGTGGTGGGGACCGGGGAGCTGTTTTTT.

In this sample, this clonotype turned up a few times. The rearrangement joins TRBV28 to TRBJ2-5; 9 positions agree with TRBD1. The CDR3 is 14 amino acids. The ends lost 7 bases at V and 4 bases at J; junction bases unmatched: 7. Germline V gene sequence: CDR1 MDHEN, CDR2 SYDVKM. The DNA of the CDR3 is TGTGCCAGCATTCAGGGACAGGGCGGAGAGACCCAGTACTTC. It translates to CASIQGQGGETQYF.

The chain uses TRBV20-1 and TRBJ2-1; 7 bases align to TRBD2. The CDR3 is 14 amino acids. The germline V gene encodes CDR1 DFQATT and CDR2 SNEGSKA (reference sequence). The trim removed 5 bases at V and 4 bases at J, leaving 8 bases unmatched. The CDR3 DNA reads TGCAGTGCTGAGACTAGCCCGCATTACAATGAGCAGTTCTTC. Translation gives CSAETSPHYNEQFF.

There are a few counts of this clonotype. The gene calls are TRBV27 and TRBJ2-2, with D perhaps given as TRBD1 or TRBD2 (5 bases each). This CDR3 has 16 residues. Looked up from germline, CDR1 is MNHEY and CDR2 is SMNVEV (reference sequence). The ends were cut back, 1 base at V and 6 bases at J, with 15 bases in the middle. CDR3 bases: TGTGCCAGCAGTTTATGGGGACCGGGGTCACCCGGGGAGCTGTTTTTT. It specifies CASSLWGPGSPGELFF.

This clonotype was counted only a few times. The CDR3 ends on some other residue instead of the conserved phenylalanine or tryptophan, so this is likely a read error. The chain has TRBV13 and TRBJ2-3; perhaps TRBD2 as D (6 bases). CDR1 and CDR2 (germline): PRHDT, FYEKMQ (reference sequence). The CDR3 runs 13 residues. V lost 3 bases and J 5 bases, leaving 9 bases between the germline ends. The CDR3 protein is CASSLGLEDTQYL. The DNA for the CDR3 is TGTGCCAGCAGCTTGGGACTTGAAGATACGCAGTATCTT.

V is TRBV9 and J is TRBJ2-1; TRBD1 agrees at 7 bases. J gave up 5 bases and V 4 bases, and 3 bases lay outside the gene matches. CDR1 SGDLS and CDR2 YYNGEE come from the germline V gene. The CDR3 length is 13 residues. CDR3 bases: TGTGCCAGCAGCACCGGGACAGACAATGAGCAGTTCTTC. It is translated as CASSTGTDNEQFF.

CDR3 sequence reads: CASSQVPGLYEQYF. The CDR3 DNA reads TGTGCCAGCAGCCAAGTACCGGGCCTCTACGAGCAGTACTTC. This rearrangement joins TRBV14 to TRBJ2-7; D not certain. CDR1 SGHDN and CDR2 FVKESK come from the germline V gene. V was cut by 1 base and J by 3 bases, with 10 bases left in between. CDR3 length equals 14 residues.

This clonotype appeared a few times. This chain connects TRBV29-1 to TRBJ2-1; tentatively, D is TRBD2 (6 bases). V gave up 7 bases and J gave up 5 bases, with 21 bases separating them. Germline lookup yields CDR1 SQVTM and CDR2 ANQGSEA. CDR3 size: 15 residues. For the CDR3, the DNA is TGCAGCGCTTTGCACACGGGAGTCTGGGACAATGAGCAGTTCTTC. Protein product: CSALHTGVWDNEQFF.

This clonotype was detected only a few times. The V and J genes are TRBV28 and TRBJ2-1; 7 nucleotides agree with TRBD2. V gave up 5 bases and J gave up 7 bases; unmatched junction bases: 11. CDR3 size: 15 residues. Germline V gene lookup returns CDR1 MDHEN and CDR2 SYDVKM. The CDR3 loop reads CASSPSGGVKNEQFF. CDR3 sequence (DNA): TGTGCCAGCAGTCCCTCGGGGGGAGTGAAGAATGAGCAGTTCTTC.

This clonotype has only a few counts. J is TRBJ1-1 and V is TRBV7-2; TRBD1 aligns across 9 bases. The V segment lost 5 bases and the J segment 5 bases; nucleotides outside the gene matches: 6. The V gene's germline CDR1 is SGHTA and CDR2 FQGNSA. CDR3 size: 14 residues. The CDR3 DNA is TGTGCCAGCAGCGCACCGGGACAGGGTACTGAAGCTTTCTTT. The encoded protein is CASSAPGQGTEAFF.

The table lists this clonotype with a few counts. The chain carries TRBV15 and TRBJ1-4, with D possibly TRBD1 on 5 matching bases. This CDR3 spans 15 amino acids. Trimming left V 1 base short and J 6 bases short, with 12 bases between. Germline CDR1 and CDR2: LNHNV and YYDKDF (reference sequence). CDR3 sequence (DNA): TGTGCCACCAGCAGAGGACAGATTAATGATGAAAAACTGTTTTTT. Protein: CATSRGQINDEKLFF. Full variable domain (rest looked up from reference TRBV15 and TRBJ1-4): DAMVIQNPRYQVTQFGKPVTLSCSQTLNHNVMYWYQQKSSQAPKLLFHYYDKDFNNEADTPDNFQSRRPNTSFCFLDIRSPGLGDTAMYLCATSRGQINDEKLFFGSGTQLSVL.

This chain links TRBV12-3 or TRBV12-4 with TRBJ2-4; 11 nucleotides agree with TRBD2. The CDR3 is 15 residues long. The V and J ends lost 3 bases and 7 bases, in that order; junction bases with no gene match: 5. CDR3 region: CASSLTSGVGNIQYF. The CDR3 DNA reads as TGTGCCAGCAGTTTGACTAGCGGGGTAGGGAACATTCAGTACTTC.

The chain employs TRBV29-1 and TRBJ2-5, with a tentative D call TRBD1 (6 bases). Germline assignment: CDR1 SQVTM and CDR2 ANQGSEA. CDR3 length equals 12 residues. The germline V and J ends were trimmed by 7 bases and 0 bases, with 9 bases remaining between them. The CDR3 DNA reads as TGCAGCGCACAGGGAAACCAAGAGACCCAGTACTTC. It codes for CSAQGNQETQYF. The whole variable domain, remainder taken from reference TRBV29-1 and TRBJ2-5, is SAVISQKPSRDICQRGTSLTIQCQVDSQVTMMFWYRQQPGQSLTLIATANQGSEATYESGFVIDKFPISRPNLTFSTLTVSNMSPEDSSIYLCSAQGNQETQYFGPGTRLLVL.

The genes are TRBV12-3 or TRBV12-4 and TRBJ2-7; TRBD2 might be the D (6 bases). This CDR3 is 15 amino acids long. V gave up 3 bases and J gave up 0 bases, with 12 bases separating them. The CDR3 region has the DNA TGTGCCAGCAGTTTCGGGGGATCTGGCTCCTACGAGCAGTACTTC. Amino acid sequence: CASSFGGSGSYEQYF.

CDR3 nucleotides: TGCGCCAGCAGCCAAGTCCCGGGACAGTTGTCAGGAAAAGGCAATCAGCCCCAGTATTTT. Protein product: CASSQVPGQLSGKGNQPQYF. This chain uses TRBV4-1 with TRBJ1-5, with 7 bases lining up with TRBD1. The J call may be faulty, since TRBJ2-3 better matches the DNA end. The CDR3 contains 20 residues. CDR1 MGHRA and CDR2 YSYEKL come from the germline V gene.